This T cell receptor beta chain stems from a study of molecular identifiers for immune sequencing clone quantification (dated 2018 in TCRdb). For context, the study as a whole: For a replicate experiment, RNA from approximately 20,000 or 100,000 naive CD8 T cells was divided into five aliquots, of which four were sequenced. CD8 T cells were used in a methods study to benchmark molecular-identifier clustering-based TCR repertoire sequencing (MIDCIRS) and TCR RNA copy counting.

Worth noting for this clonotype: This receptor's antigen is unknown. The sample holds no much larger clone one base away, and base qualities are not on file.

The library was built by means of PCR. Sequencing took place on an Illumina HiSeq 4000. Bulk TCR libraries were made following a previously described method, with the TCR primers given in Table S5. The Qiagen AllPrep DNA/RNA kit was used to purify total RNA. Before analysis, reads from multiple sequencing runs of the same library were pooled. Per the authors' processing: Only reads with exact TCR constant sequence were kept, trimmed to 150 nt, and grouped by their 12-nt molecular barcodes. Reads within each barcode group were sub-clustered using a 15% Levenshtein threshold, and quality-weighted consensus sequences were constructed for each RNA molecule. Non-functional sequences were filtered out, along with any lower-count sequence sitting one edit away from another sequence. Barcode sub-clusters with fewer than 20% of the maximum read count were removed, based on fitting two negative binomial distributions. In TCRdb, the public reads were trimmed at Q25 with fastp and aligned with MiXCR, with productive beta chains retained. Each CDR3 protein gets just one entry, which takes the most common genes and DNA from the rows behind it. TCRdb's processing, not the study's, gives the V and J calls here. Present in this sample are around 480,000 distinct CDR3 sequences, around 21% of which were seen just once. The ten largest clonotypes hold 0.7% to 1% of the sample.

Trimming removed 5 bases from V and 9 bases from J; the gene matches leave 6 bases unexplained. Taken from cysteine to phenylalanine, the CDR3 has 13 residues. CDR3 DNA only is kept here, 39 bases in frame from base 1. From the germline V gene, CDR1 is SGHAT and CDR2 is FQNNGV. Naive CD8 T cell libraries were made from about 20,000 to 1,000,000 sorted cells using 10%, 30% or 50% of purified RNA. On a BD FACSAria II, naive CD8 T cells were FACS-sorted as CD8+CD4-CCR7+CD45RA+ and collected into RLT Plus buffer. Detection sensitivity was tested by spiking Jurkat RNA equal to fewer than twelve TCR copies' worth into samples containing about 18,000-1,000,000 naive CD8 T cells. CD8 T cells were enriched using RosetteSep CD8+ T Cell Enrichment Cocktail and Ficoll-Paque, and the enriched cells then underwent ACK red cell lysis. What the study reported, not specific to this receptor: Naive libraries contained spiked-in Jurkat TCR RNA (approximately nine copies' worth), which is not part of the donor repertoire. Highly expanded clone sizes could be underestimated if identical TCR molecules share a barcode. In CMV-specific effector cells, clones with more than 20 RNA copies accounted for over 97% of molecules, whereas in naive cells such clones accounted for under 1%. When barcode sub-clustering was left out, chimeric consensus sequences inflated TCR diversity, with chimeras reaching as high as 47%. Modeling gave about 3.3 recovered TCR RNA copies per cell versus around 10 by digital PCR, implying approximately 30% capture efficiency. Spiked-in Jurkat TCR RNA equal to a single cell's worth was reported to be detectable even within 1,100,000 naive CD8 T cells.

The chain was built from TRBV11-2 and TRBJ1-2; 10 central bases correspond to TRBD1. The source is a human donor in good health. Some libraries in this study had Jurkat cell RNA spiked in. The sample taken for sequencing was naive CD8+ T cells from blood, with Jurkat cell RNA spiked in. The cell subset or site label of this sample denotes: FACS-sorted CD8+CD4-CCR7+CD45RA+ naive T cells. For the CDR3, the sequence is CASSQTGGESYTF. The DNA sequence is as follows: TGTGCCAGCAGCCAGACAGGGGGCGAGAGCTACACCTTC. With the rest looked up from the reference TRBV11-2 and TRBJ1-2 genes rather than sequenced, the full variable domain is EAGVAQSPRYKIIEKRQSVAFWCNPISGHATLYWYQQILGQGPKLLIQFQNNGVVDDSQLPKDRFSAERLKGVDSTLKIQPAKLEDSAVYLCASSQTGGESYTFGSGTRLTVV.